The sequence of this T cell receptor beta chain was determined in a study of cytomegalovirus exposure and HLA in healthy donors. Points from the study as a whole: Cytomegalovirus association was listed for approximately 150 TCR beta chains.

PCR amplification relied on 60 Vbeta primers (plus 13 Jbeta primers). Here immunoSEQ multiplex PCR was the method, and the copy in TCRdb shows in-frame clones only, minus some. The sample has some 40,000 clones, under 70% seen once; the top ten hold around 12%. Concerning this clone: Its target is unknown.

Sequenced input: PBMCs. This clonotype originated in a man in his sixties in good health and CMV-seropositive.

CDR3 coding DNA: TGTGCCAGCAGTCCCGGCGGGACAGAGGGCACCGGGGAGCTGTTTTTT. This codes for CASSPGGTEGTGELFF. The V and J genes are TRBV28 and TRBJ2-2; weak D call: TRBD1 (7 bases). Looked up from germline, CDR1 is MDHEN and CDR2 is SYDVKM. This CDR3 contains 16 residues. V dropped 5 bases and J dropped 4 bases, with 17 bases sitting between them.